Below, 10 T cell receptor beta chains from the same sample are listed, as sequenced in a study of T-cell reconstitution after alpha-beta-depleted transplantation in children. Unique molecular identifiers were used in preparing the TCRbeta library. Each CDR3 protein gets one entry after TCRdb re-called the PCR reads with MiXCR. The sample lists nearly 400,000 distinct CDR3 sequences; just over 20% were seen once. Material: PBMCs from the stem cell graft donor, obtained from the stem cell graft. These receptors all stem from a human donor who donated a stem cell graft to a child with acute myeloid leukemia.

This clonotype turned up a few times. The chain employs TRBV7-6 and TRBJ2-1; 8 positions agree with TRBD2. The CDR3 totals 16 residues. Looked up from germline, CDR1 is SGHVS and CDR2 is FNYEAQ. V trimming: 1 base; J trimming: 5 bases; junction bases outside the gene matches: 7. The DNA for the CDR3 is TGTGCCAGCAGCTTAGAATCCACTAGCGGTAACAATGAGCAGTTCTTC. Protein sequence: CASSLESTSGNNEQFF.

The chain joins TRBV6-1 to TRBJ1-5; no clear D. Trimming removed 2 bases from V and 11 bases from J, with 10 bases in between. The germline V gene has CDR1 MNHNS and CDR2 SASEGT. This CDR3 has 12 residues. The CDR3 DNA reads as TGTGCCAGCAGTGAACAGGACGAAACCCAGCATTTT. This gives the protein CASSEQDETQHF.

This clonotype occurred a few times. The gene calls are TRBV20-1 and TRBJ2-1; D is possibly TRBD2 (5 bases). The V end lost 4 bases, the J end lost 5 bases, and 18 bases lay between the germline ends. CDR1 is DFQATT and CDR2 is SNEGSKA in the germline V gene (reference sequence). The CDR3 spans 15 residues. CDR3 region: CSATRMRLADNEQFF. The DNA of the CDR3 is TGCAGTGCTACCCGAATGCGGCTAGCAGACAATGAGCAGTTCTTC.

This clonotype was detected many times. This chain links TRBV20-1 with TRBJ2-3, with D perhaps matching TRBD1 (6 bases). Germline V gene sequence: CDR1 DFQATT, CDR2 SNEGSKA (reference sequence). The germline V and J ends were trimmed by 3 bases and 7 bases, with 11 bases remaining between them. This CDR3 is 12 amino acids long. CDR3 nucleotide sequence: TGCAGTGCTAGCCCTACAGGGTATACGCAGTATTTT. Translated, it gives CSASPTGYTQYF.

The chain couples TRBV5-1 to TRBJ1-2; 8 nucleotides match TRBD1. Germline assignment: CDR1 SGHRS and CDR2 YFSETQ. The CDR3 has 15 residues. V was pared by 1 base and J by 8 bases, with 10 bases of the junction left unmatched. CDR3 sequence reads: CASSLSGQGDLGYTF. The CDR3 nucleotides read TGCGCCAGCAGCTTGAGCGGACAGGGTGATCTCGGCTACACCTTC.

DNA for the CDR3: TGCGCCAGCAGCCCAGATCGGGGGGCATCCTACGAGCAGTACTTC. This gives the protein CASSPDRGASYEQYF. This chain connects TRBV5-1 to TRBJ2-7; D possibly corresponds to TRBD2 (7 bases). Germline V gene sequence: CDR1 SGHRS, CDR2 YFSETQ. Trimming removed 4 bases at V and 1 base at J, with 15 bases between. There are 15 residues in the CDR3. Full variable domain (rest looked up from reference TRBV5-1 and TRBJ2-7): KAGVTQTPRYLIKTRGQQVTLSCSPISGHRSVSWYQQTPGQGLQFLFEYFSETQRNKGNFPGRFSGRQFSNSRSEMNVSTLELGDSALYLCASSPDRGASYEQYFGPGTRLTVT.

The J gene is TRBJ2-1, the V gene TRBV6-1; possible D gene TRBD2, 5 bases. Germline V CDR1 and CDR2: MNHNS, SASEGT. The CDR3 is made up of 13 amino acids. V gave up 3 bases and J gave up 8 bases, with 11 bases separating them. CDR3 loop: CASSERAEDEQFF. The CDR3 DNA follows: TGTGCCAGCAGTGAGAGAGCGGAGGATGAGCAGTTCTTC.

This clonotype was seen ten or more times. The V call is TRBV24-1, the J call TRBJ1-1; 8 nucleotides line up with TRBD1. CDR1 is KGHDR and CDR2 is SFDVKD in the germline V gene. The CDR3 extends over 13 amino acids. The J segment lost 2 bases and the V segment lost 8 bases, leaving 3 bases of the junction unmatched. CDR3 nucleotide sequence: TGTGCCACCATGGGACAGGTTAACACTGAAGCTTTCTTT. Translating it yields CATMGQVNTEAFF.

This clonotype has at least ten counts. V usage is TRBV20-1 and J usage is TRBJ2-7; D not resolved. V was shortened by 4 bases and J by 0 bases, with 10 bases between the two germline ends. The CDR3 sequence is 13 residues long. The V gene's germline CDR1 is DFQATT and CDR2 SNEGSKA (reference sequence). The CDR3 protein is CSATDILSYEQYF. DNA of the CDR3: TGCAGTGCTACTGACATCCTCTCCTACGAGCAGTACTTC.

This clonotype was counted a few times. This chain links TRBV4-3 with TRBJ2-7, with D perhaps TRBD2 (6 bases). V was cut by 0 bases and J by 1 base, with 19 bases left in between. The germline CDR1 and CDR2 sequences are LGHNA and YSLEER. CDR3 length equals 18 residues. In DNA, the CDR3 is TGCGCCAGCAGCCAAGACTCCATAGGCGGGATGACGTCCTACGAGCAGTACTTC. Its translation: CASSQDSIGGMTSYEQYF.